The TCR beta chain described here comes from a study of response to subunit inactivated influenza vaccine. This CDR3 has 19 residues. Germline V lookup: CDR1 SNHLY, CDR2 FYNNEI. Trimming cost V 8 bases and J 1 base, with 27 bases left between them. This clonotype has more than one count but fewer than ten. TCRdb reprocessed the RT-PCR reads via MiXCR and lists one record per CDR3 protein. Of 150,000 to 200,000 distinct CDR3 sequences in the sample, 10% to 15% were seen once. This sample was also put to use in a study of T cells expressing NK-cell markers. That report adds: It was by 5'RACE template switching with UMIs that TCR beta cDNA was made.

This clonotype originated in a man in his fifties or sixties who received an inactivated influenza vaccine. The sequenced sample was CD8+ T cells sorted from PBMCs, obtained 12 days after vaccination. V gene TRBV2 combines with J gene TRBJ2-4; tentatively, D is TRBD1 or TRBD2 (5 bases each). CDR3 protein: CASGQRTLSADWAKNIQYF. CDR3 nucleotide sequence: TGTGCCAGCGGACAACGGACTCTCAGTGCGGATTGGGCCAAAAACATTCAGTACTTC.